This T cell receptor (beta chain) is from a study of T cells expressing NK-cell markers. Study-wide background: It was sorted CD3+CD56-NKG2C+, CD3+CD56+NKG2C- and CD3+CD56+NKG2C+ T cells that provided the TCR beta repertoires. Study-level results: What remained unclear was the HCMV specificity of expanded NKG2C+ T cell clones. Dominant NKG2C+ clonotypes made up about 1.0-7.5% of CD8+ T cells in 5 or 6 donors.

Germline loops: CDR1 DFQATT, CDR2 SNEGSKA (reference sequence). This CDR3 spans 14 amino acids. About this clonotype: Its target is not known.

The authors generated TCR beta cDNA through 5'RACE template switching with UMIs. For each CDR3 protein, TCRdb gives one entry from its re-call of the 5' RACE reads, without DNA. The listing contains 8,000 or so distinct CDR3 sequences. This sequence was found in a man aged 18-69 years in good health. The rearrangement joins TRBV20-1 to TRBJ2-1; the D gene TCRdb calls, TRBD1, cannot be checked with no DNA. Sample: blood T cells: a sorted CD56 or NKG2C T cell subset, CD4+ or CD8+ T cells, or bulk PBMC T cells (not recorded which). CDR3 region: CSARGQGRHNEQFF.